This paragraph covers one TCR beta chain sequence. TCRdb's table, derived via immunoSEQ multiplex PCR, lists solely in-frame clones and lacks some. The table shows approximately 210,000 clones, with approximately 78% occurring only once. These data are taken from a study of blood T cell repertoires in COVID-19. The length of the CDR3 is 12 residues. V lost 3 bases and J lost 7, with 13 bases in between. From germline, CDR1 is GTSNPN and CDR2 SVGIG (reference sequence). The V call is TRBV30, the J call TRBJ2-7; a possible D gene is TRBD1 (5 bases). Sequenced input: peripheral blood. This sequence originates from a woman between 35 and 50 years old with acute or convalescent COVID-19. This CDR3 reads CAWRKGLGEQYF. CDR3 coding DNA: TGTGCCTGGAGAAAGGGGCTGGGGGAGCAGTACTTC.